The 2 T cell receptor beta chains in this list originate from one sample, sequenced in a study of circulating tumor DNA in untreated peripheral T-cell lymphoma. The data were produced by immunoSEQ multiplex PCR, yet TCRdb's version contains in-frame clones alone and is incomplete. The table lists some 8,700 clones, 65% to 85% of them singletons. The source material was tumor tissue. All receptors derive from a human donor with peripheral T-cell lymphoma.

V is TRBV7-5 and J is TRBJ2-3; TRBD1 is taken as the D call from the table, unchecked against the DNA. TRBV7-5 is termed a pseudogene. The CDR3 length is 15 residues. CDR3 loop: CASSPSPGAADTQYF. The CDR3 bases are TGTGCCAGCAGCCCATCTCCAGGGGCAGCAGATACGCAGTATTTT.

This chain joins TRBV12-5 and TRBJ2-1; TRBD2 matches at 8 bases. Germline assignment: CDR1 LGHNT and CDR2 FRNRAP. CDR3 length equals 15 residues. CDR3 amino acids: CASGGAGLGDNEQFF. As DNA, the CDR3 is TGTGCCAGCGGGGGTGCGGGGTTAGGCGACAATGAGCAGTTCTTC.